Detailed here is one TCR beta chain. Its antigen is unidentified. This record belongs to a study of T cell responses to AZD1222 COVID-19 vaccine. The CDR3 sequence is 16 residues long. The germline V gene encodes CDR1 MNHEY and CDR2 SVGEGT. V lost 5 bases, J lost 2 bases, and 17 bases lay in between. Overall study findings and caveats: Along spike, vaccine-associated CD4 TCRs were found throughout, with dominance at 160-218 and 743-854. Recipients of two AZD1222 doses showed rising Spike-specific TCR breadth and depth. Per reports, nearly half of all spike-specific TCRs target regions that are unmutated in variants. Possibly, clonal diversity was underestimated; donors were largely white British and included more females.

Libraries were prepared by immunoSEQ multiplex PCR; TCRdb keeps only in-frame clonotypes and omits some of them. Among tens of thousands of clones listed, around 83% were seen once. The source was peripheral blood, collected on day 0 of AZD1222 vaccination. This sequence was found in an adult in good health. The rearrangement uses TRBV6-2 or TRBV6-3 and TRBJ2-3; a possible D gene is TRBD1 (7 bases). CDR3 sequence reads: CASSGGTALITDTQYF. As DNA, the CDR3 is TGTGCCAGCAGTGGCGGGACAGCTCTAATCACAGATACGCAGTATTTT.